This T cell receptor (beta chain) was recovered during a study of glioma-infiltrating T cells. Germline loops: CDR1 MDHEN, CDR2 SYDVKM. V shed 5 bases and J shed 2 bases, with 10 bases lying between them. CDR3 length: 13 amino acids. Using RNA template, CDR3s of TCR alpha and beta were amplified with iRepertoire arm-PCR. MiXCR was run by TCRdb on the multiplex PCR reads, yielding one entry per CDR3 protein. The repertoire includes about 140,000 distinct CDR3 sequences, roughly 43% of them detected once, and around 20% sits in the top ten. Many counts were recorded for this clonotype. This clonotype originated in a human donor with low-grade glioma or glioblastoma, undergoing nonglioma brain surgery, or in good health (not recorded which). The chain carries TRBV28 and TRBJ2-7; D is unresolved. What was sequenced was glioma tissue, nonneoplastic brain tissue, or PBMCs (not recorded which). The DNA for the CDR3 is TGTGCCAGCAGTCCGGACGTTACCTACGAGCAGTACTTC. The encoded protein is CASSPDVTYEQYF.